The 13 T cell receptor beta chains below come from one sample, sequenced in a study of shared clonotypes between healthy human individuals. Method: immunoSEQ multiplex PCR; TCRdb's copy keeps in-frame clones and lacks some. Counted here are about 2.4 million clones, approximately 94% occurring once; the ten biggest clones make up approximately 0.37%. Sequences were obtained from naive CD4+ T cells from PBMCs. Subset specified: CD45RA+ positively selected. These receptors all come from a man aged 18 to 35 in good health. Some clones in this sample may be carry-over from other donors' samples.

The chain recombines TRBV29-1 with TRBJ1-1, with D hard to call. This CDR3 is built from 14 residues. V was cut by 5 bases and J by 1 base, with 14 bases left in between. Looked up from germline, CDR1 is SQVTM and CDR2 is ANQGSEA. The CDR3 loop reads CSVLPIHENTEAFF. DNA for the CDR3: TGCAGCGTTCTCCCGATCCACGAGAACACTGAAGCTTTCTTT.

The CDR3 nucleotides are TGTGCCAGCCAGGGGGCACTCTCTGGAAACACCATATATTTT. Translated, it gives CASQGALSGNTIYF. The chain combines TRBV28 with TRBJ1-3; TRBD1 matches at 8 bases. The CDR3 totals 14 residues. J was trimmed by 0 bases and V by 8 bases; bases with no gene match: 3. Per germline, CDR1 MDHEN and CDR2 SYDVKM.

The chain links TRBV6-6 to TRBJ2-7; D gene unclear. The CDR3 extends over 14 amino acids. In germline, CDR1 is MNHNY, CDR2 SVGAGI (reference sequence). Trimming pared 2 bases from V and 1 base from J, leaving 9 bases between. CDR3 residues: CASSYGGQSYEQYF. In DNA form, the CDR3 reads TGTGCCAGCAGTTACGGTGGGCAGTCCTACGAGCAGTACTTC.

CDR3 coding DNA: TGCGCCAGCAGCATGGGACAGGGAGGTTATGGCTACACCTTC. Amino acids: CASSMGQGGYGYTF. The chain has TRBV5-1 and TRBJ1-2; 9 bases match TRBD1. Germline V gene sequence: CDR1 SGHRS, CDR2 YFSETQ. Trimming took 4 bases from V and 5 from J; bases not matched to a gene: 6. CDR3 length: 14 residues.

The J gene is TRBJ1-2, the V gene TRBV5-4; tentatively, D is TRBD1 (5 bases). The CDR3 loop spans 15 amino acids. V was trimmed by 3 bases and J by 2 bases, leaving 14 bases between them. In germline, CDR1 is SGHNT, CDR2 YYREEE (reference sequence). CDR3 nucleotides: TGTGCCAGCAGCTGGGGCAAGGAGGGAAACTATGGCTACACCTTC. As protein: CASSWGKEGNYGYTF.

As concerns this clone: The same CDR3 arises from other DNA sequences in this sample as well. This chain uses TRBV11-3 with TRBJ1-1; D is perhaps TRBD1 (5 bases). This CDR3 comprises 14 residues. The V and J ends lost 1 base and 1 base respectively, with 7 bases between them. Germline V lookup: CDR1 SGHNT, CDR2 YENEEA. This CDR3 is CASSLGQGNTEAFF. The CDR3 nucleotides read TGTGCCAGCAGCTTAGGTCAGGGGAACACTGAAGCTTTCTTT.

This sequence joins TRBV2 and TRBJ2-5, with D possibly matching TRBD2 (6 bases). There are 13 residues in the CDR3. Germline V CDR1 and CDR2: SNHLY, FYNNEI. V gave up 4 bases and J gave up 7 bases, with 13 bases separating them. CDR3 bases: TGTGCCAGCAGTGGGGGGGTGGACGCGACCCAGTACTTC. Encoded protein: CASSGGVDATQYF.

V and J are TRBV4-1 and TRBJ1-3, with D uncertain. V gave up 4 bases and J gave up 2 bases, with 15 bases separating them. This CDR3 has 16 residues. The germline gives CDR1 MGHRA, CDR2 YSYEKL. The CDR3 reads CASSRSILPTGNTIYF. The CDR3 coding sequence is TGCGCCAGCAGCCGAAGCATTCTCCCCACTGGAAACACCATATATTTT.

This clone was detected once. The chain has TRBV4-3 and TRBJ1-1; 7 nucleotides line up with TRBD1. The CDR3 runs 20 residues. Germline CDR1 is LGHNA and CDR2 is YSLEER. The V gene end was trimmed by 1 base and the J gene end by 3 bases; junction bases not matched to a gene: 20. The CDR3 region is CASSQGFRDRDITKDTEAFF. The CDR3 DNA reads TGCGCCAGCAGCCAAGGTTTCCGCGACAGGGACATAACGAAGGACACTGAAGCTTTCTTT.

The chain carries TRBV30 and TRBJ1-3; TRBD1 agrees at 7 bases. This CDR3 has 15 residues. From germline, CDR1 is GTSNPN and CDR2 SVGIG (reference sequence). With V trimmed by 1 base and J by 2 bases, 5 bases remained unmatched. CDR3: CAWSATTGPGNTIYF. As DNA, the CDR3 is TGTGCCTGGAGTGCTACGACAGGGCCTGGAAACACCATATATTTT.

The rearrangement links TRBV6-6 to TRBJ2-4; TRBD1 matches 9 bases. Per germline, CDR1 MNHNY and CDR2 SVGAGI (reference sequence). The CDR3 loop spans 15 amino acids. V shed 2 bases, J shed 6 bases, and the junction held 5 bases outside the gene matches. This chain's CDR3 is CASSYTGQGLNIQYF. CDR3 DNA: TGTGCCAGCAGTTACACGGGACAGGGACTAAACATTCAGTACTTC.

The chain employs TRBV5-4 and TRBJ2-2, with TRBD1 identical over 8 bases. Germline V lookup: CDR1 SGHNT, CDR2 YYREEE (reference sequence). This CDR3 region has 15 residues. Trimming took 4 bases from V and 4 from J; bases not matched to a gene: 6. The CDR3 spells CASSPGTGFTGELFF. Written as DNA, the CDR3 is TGTGCCAGCAGCCCCGGGACAGGTTTCACCGGGGAGCTGTTTTTT.

The chain combines TRBV30 with TRBJ2-4; no reliable D call. The V end lost 5 bases, the J end lost 8 bases, and 10 bases lay between the germline ends. This CDR3 is 11 amino acids long. Germline CDR1 and CDR2: GTSNPN and SVGIG (reference sequence). This chain's CDR3 is CAWASMYIQYF. CDR3 DNA sequence: TGTGCCTGGGCCAGTATGTACATTCAGTACTTC.